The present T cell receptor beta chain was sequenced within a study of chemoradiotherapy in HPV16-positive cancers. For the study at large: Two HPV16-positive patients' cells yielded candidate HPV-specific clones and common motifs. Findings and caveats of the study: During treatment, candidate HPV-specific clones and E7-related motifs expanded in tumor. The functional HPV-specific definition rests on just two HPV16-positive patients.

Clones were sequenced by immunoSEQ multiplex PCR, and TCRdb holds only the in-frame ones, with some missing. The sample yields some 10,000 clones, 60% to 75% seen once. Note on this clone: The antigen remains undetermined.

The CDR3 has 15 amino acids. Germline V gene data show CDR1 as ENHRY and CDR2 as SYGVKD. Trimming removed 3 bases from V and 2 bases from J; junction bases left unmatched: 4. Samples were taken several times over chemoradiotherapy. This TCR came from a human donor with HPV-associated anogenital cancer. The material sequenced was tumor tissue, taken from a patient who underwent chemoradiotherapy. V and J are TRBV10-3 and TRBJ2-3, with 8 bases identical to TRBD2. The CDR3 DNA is TGTGCCATCAGTGAAGACGGGAGGGACACAGATACGCAGTATTTT. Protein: CAISEDGRDTDTQYF.